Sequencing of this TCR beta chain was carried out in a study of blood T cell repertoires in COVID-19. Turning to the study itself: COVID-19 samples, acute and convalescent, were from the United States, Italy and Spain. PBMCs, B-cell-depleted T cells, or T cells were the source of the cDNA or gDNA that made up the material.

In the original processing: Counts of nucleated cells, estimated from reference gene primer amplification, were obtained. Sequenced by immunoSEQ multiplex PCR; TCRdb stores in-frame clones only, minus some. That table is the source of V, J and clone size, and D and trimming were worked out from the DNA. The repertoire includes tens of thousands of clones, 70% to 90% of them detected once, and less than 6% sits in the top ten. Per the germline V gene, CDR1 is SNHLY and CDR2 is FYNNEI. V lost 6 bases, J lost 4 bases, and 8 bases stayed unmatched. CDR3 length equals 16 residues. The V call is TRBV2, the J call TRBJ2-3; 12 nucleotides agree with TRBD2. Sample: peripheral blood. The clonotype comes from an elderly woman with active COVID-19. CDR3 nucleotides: TGTGCCAGCAGGGACGGACTAGCGGGATTCCCAGATACGCAGTATTTT. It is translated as CASRDGLAGFPDTQYF.